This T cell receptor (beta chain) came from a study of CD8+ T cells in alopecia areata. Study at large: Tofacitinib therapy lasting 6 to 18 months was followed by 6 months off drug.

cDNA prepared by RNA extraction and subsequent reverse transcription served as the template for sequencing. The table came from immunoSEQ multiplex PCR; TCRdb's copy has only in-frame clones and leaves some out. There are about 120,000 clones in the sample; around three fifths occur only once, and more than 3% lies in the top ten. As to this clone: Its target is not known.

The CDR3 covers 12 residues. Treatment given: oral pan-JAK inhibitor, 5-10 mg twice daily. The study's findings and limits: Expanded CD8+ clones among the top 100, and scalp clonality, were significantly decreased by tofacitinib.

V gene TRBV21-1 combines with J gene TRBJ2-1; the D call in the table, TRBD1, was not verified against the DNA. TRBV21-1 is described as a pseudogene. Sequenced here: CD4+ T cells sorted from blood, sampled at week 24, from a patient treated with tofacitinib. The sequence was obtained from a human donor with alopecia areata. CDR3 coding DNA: TGTGCCAGACAGGGTTCCATGAATGAGCAGTTCTTC. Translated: CARQGSMNEQFF.